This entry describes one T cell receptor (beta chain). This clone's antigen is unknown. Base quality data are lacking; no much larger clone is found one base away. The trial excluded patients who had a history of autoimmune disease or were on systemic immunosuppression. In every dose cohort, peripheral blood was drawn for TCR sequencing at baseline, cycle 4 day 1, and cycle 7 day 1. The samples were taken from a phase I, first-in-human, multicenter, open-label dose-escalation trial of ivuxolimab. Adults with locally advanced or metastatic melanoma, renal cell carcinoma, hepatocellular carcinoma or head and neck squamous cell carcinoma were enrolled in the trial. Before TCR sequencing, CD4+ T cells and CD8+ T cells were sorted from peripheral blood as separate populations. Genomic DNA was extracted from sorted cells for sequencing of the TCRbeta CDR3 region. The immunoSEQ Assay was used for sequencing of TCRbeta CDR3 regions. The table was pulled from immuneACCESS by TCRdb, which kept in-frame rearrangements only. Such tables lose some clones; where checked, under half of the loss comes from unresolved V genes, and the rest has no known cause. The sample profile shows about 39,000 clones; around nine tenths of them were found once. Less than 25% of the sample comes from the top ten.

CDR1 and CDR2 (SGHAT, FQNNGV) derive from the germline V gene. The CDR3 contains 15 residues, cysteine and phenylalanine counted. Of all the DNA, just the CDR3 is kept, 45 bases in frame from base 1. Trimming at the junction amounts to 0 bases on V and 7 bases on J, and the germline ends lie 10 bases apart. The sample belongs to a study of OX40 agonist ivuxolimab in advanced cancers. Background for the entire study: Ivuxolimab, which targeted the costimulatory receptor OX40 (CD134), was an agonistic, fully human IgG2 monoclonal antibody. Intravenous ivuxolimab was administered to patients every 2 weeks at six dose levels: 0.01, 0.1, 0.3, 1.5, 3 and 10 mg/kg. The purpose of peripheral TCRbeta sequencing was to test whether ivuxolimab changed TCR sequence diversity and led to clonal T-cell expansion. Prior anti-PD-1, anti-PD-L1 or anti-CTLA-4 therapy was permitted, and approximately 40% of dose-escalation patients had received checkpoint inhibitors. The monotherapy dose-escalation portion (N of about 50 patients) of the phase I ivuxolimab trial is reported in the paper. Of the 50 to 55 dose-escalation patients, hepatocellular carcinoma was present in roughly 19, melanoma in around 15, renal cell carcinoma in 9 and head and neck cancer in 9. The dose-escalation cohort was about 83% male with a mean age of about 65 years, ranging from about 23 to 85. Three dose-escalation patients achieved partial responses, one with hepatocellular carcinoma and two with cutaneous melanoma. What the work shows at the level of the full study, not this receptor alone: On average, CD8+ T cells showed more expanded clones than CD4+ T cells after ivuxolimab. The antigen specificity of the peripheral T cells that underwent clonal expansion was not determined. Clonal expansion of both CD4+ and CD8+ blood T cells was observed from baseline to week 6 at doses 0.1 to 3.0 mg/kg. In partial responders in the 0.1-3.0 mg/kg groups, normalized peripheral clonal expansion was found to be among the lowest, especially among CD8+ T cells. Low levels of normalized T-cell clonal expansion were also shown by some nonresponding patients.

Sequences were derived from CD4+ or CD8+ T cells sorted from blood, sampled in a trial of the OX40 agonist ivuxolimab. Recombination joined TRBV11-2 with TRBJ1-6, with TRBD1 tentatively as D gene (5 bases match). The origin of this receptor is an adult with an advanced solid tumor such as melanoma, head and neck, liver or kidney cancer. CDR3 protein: CASSLDGAGNSPLHF. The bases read TGTGCCAGCAGCTTAGATGGGGCTGGGAATTCACCCCTCCACTTT. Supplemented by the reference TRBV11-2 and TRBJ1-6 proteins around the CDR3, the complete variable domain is EAGVAQSPRYKIIEKRQSVAFWCNPISGHATLYWYQQILGQGPKLLIQFQNNGVVDDSQLPKDRFSAERLKGVDSTLKIQPAKLEDSAVYLCASSLDGAGNSPLHFGNGTRLTVT.